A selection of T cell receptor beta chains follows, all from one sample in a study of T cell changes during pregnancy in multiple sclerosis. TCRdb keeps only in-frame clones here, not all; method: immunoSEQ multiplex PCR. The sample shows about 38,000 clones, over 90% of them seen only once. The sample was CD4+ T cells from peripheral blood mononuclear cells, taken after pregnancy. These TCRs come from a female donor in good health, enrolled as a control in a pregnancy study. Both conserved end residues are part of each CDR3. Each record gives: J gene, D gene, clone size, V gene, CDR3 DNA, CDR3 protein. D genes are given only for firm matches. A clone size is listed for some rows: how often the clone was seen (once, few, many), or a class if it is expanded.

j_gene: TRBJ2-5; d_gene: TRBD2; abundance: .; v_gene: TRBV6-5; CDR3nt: TGTGCCAGCGGATCCGGGACTAGCTCTACCCAGTACTTC; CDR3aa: CASGSGTSSTQYF
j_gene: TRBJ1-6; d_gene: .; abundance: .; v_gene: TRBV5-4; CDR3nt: TGTGCCAGCAGCCCTTCGACCGGGAATAATTCACCCCTCCACTTT; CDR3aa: CASSPSTGNNSPLHF
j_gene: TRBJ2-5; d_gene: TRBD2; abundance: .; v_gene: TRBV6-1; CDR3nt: TGTGCCAGCAGTGTATATCTAGCGGGAGGAGAGACCCAGTACTTC; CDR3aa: CASSVYLAGGETQYF
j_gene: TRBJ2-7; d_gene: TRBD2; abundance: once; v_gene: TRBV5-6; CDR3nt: TGTGCCAGCAGCTTGTGGCGACTAGCGGGAGTTATCTACGAGCAGTACTTC; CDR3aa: CASSLWRLAGVIYEQYF
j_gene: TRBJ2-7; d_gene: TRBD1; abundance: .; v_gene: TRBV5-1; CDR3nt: TGCGCCAGCAGCTTGGGACAGGGGGGAGCTCCTCCCTACGAGCAGTACTTC; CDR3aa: CASSLGQGGAPPYEQYF
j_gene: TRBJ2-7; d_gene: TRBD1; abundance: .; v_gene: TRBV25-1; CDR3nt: TGTGCCAGCAGTGAACCAGGGGGCTACGAGCAGTACTTC; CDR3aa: CASSEPGGYEQYF
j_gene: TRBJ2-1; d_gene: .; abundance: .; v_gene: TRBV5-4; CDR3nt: TGTGCCAGCATCCCTGAGGGGGGGAACAATGAGCAGTTCTTC; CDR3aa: CASIPEGGNNEQFF
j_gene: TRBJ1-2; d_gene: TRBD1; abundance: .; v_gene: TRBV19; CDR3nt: TGTGCCAGTAGTACACGACAGGGGTGGAGTGGCTACACCTTC; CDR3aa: CASSTRQGWSGYTF
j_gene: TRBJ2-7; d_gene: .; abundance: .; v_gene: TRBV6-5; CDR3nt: TGTGCCAGCAGTTTAGCCCCGAGCGGCTACGAGCAGTACTTC; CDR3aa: CASSLAPSGYEQYF
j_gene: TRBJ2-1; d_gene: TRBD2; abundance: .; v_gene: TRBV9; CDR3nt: TGTGCCAGCAGCGTAGGAAGGACTAGCGTCAATGAGCAGTTCTTC; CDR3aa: CASSVGRTSVNEQFF
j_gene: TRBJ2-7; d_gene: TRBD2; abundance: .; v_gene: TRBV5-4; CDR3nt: TGTGCCAGCAGCTTTTCGTTGTTCGGCGGGGGGCCCTACGAGCAGTACTTC; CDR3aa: CASSFSLFGGGPYEQYF
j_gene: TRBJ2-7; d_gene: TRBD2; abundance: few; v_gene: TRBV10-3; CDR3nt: TGTGCCATCTCGAGCGGGAGGGACTACGAGCAGTACTTC; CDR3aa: CAISSGRDYEQYF
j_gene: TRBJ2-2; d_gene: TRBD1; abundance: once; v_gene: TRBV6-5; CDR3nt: TGTGCCAGCAGTTACCATTCCAAGGACAGGGGCGGGGAGCTGTTTTTT; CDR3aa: CASSYHSKDRGGELFF
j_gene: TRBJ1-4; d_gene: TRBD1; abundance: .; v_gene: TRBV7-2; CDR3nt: TGTGCCAGCAGCTTGAGCAGGGACAGGCCAAATGAAAAACTGTTTTTT; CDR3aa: CASSLSRDRPNEKLFF
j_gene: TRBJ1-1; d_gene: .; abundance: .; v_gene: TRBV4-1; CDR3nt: TGCGCCAGCAGCCAAGTTCCCGGACTGGCAGCTTTCTTT; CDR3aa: CASSQVPGLAAFF
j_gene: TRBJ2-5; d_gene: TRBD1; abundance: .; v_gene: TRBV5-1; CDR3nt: TGCGCCAGCAGCTTGGTCGGGACAGGATGGGGACAAGAGACCCAGTACTTC; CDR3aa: CASSLVGTGWGQETQYF
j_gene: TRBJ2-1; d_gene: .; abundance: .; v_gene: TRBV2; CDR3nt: TGTGCCAGCAGTTCCAGCGGACGCTACAATGAGCAGTTCTTC; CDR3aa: CASSSSGRYNEQFF
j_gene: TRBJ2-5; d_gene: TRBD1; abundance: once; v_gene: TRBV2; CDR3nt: TGTGCCAGCAGGGGGACAGGGATTTATGAGACCCAGTACTTC; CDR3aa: CASRGTGIYETQYF
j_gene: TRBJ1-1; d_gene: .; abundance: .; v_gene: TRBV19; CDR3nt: TGTGCCAGTAGTATTAACAGGATGAACACTGAAGCTTTCTTT; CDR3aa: CASSINRMNTEAFF
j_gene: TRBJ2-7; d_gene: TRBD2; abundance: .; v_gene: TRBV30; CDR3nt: TGTGCCTGGAGTAAACTAGCGGGATCCTACGAGCAGTACTTC; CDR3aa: CAWSKLAGSYEQYF
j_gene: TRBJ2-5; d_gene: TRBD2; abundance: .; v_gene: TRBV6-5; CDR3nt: TGTGCCAGCAGCGACGTGACAAGCGGGGGAGAGACCCAGTACTTC; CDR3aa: CASSDVTSGGETQYF
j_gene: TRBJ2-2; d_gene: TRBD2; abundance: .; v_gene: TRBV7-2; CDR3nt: TGTGCCAGCAGCTTGTTTCTAGCGGGGGGCACCGGGGAGCTGTTTTTT; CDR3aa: CASSLFLAGGTGELFF
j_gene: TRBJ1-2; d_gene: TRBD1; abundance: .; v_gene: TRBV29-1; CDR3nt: TGCAGCGCCGTCCCGGGACAGGGAAACTATGGCTACACCTTC; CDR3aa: CSAVPGQGNYGYTF
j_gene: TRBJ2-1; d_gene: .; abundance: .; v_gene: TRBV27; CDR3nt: TGTGCCAGCAGTTTGACTAGTGGCAGCTCCTACAATGAGCAGTTCTTC; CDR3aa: CASSLTSGSSYNEQFF
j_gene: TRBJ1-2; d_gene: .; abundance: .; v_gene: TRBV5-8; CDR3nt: TGTGCCAGCAGCTTGTTGCAGGGCGAGTGGGGCTACACCTTC; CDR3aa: CASSLLQGEWGYTF